Listed here are 28 T cell receptor beta chains from one sample, sequenced in a study of technical replicates of blood from a few donors. Profiling relied on immunoSEQ multiplex PCR, and the TCRdb table lists in-frame clones only, not all of them. Of about 80,000 clones in the sample, roughly 98% are singletons; the top ten hold approximately 0.15%. The sequencing input was T cells isolated from PBMCs. These receptors all stem from a human donor in good health.

The chain couples TRBV9 to TRBJ1-4, with D perhaps matching TRBD1 (5 bases). V gave up 0 bases and J gave up 8 bases, with 14 bases separating them. CDR3 length: 15 residues. Germline values: CDR1 SGDLS, CDR2 YYNGEE. The DNA of the CDR3 is TGTGCCAGCAGCGTAGTGCCAGGGTTAAACGAAAAACTGTTTTTT. Translation: CASSVVPGLNEKLFF.

The V and J genes are TRBV11-2 and TRBJ1-3; D ambiguous. The CDR3 spans 14 residues. Per the germline V gene, CDR1 is SGHAT and CDR2 is FQNNGV. V was trimmed by 4 bases and J by 6 bases, leaving 13 bases between them. Written as DNA, the CDR3 is TGTGCCAGCAGCTGGATAGGGAGCCAAAACACCATATATTTT. It specifies CASSWIGSQNTIYF.

This chain connects TRBV5-1 to TRBJ2-7; D might be TRBD1 (6 bases). V lost 4 bases and J lost 0, with 14 bases in between. The germline CDR1 and CDR2 sequences are SGHRS and YFSETQ. This CDR3 is 15 amino acids long. The CDR3 coding sequence is TGCGCCAGCAGCGTCTCGACAGGCTCCTCCTACGAGCAGTACTTC. This codes for CASSVSTGSSYEQYF.

In this sample, this clone turned up once. The gene calls are TRBV12-5 and TRBJ1-1; D unresolved. The V gene's germline CDR1 is LGHNT and CDR2 FRNRAP. Trimming shortened V by 1 base and J by 2 bases, and 8 bases separated the two germline ends. There are 14 residues in the CDR3. The DNA of the CDR3 is TGTGCTAGTGGTTTGGCCTGGCCAAACACTGAAGCTTTCTTT. This codes for CASGLAWPNTEAFF.

This chain joins TRBV28 and TRBJ2-6, with no clear D. CDR3 length: 16 residues. Trimming took off 3 bases at V and 0 bases at J, with 9 bases between the two ends. Germline V CDR1 and CDR2: MDHEN, SYDVKM. The CDR3 loop reads CASSLSLRSGANVLTF. The DNA of the CDR3 is TGTGCCAGCAGTTTGTCCCTACGCTCTGGGGCCAACGTCCTGACTTTC.

V gene TRBV7-9 combines with J gene TRBJ2-1; D might be TRBD1 (5 bases). The CDR3 totals 15 residues. Germline V CDR1 and CDR2: SEHNR, FQNEAQ (reference sequence). V lost 3 bases to trimming and J lost 6 bases, with 15 bases between them. The chain's CDR3 is CASSLGQGWFNEQFF. The CDR3, as DNA: TGTGCCAGCAGCTTGGGGCAGGGTTGGTTCAATGAGCAGTTCTTC. The full variable domain, rest sourced from reference TRBV7-9 and TRBJ2-1, is DTGVSQNPRHKITKRGQNVTFRCDPISEHNRLYWYRQTLGQGPEFLTYFQNEAQLEKSRLLSDRFSAERPKGSFSTLEIQRTEQGDSAMYLCASSLGQGWFNEQFFGPGTRLTVL.

This clone was found a few times. V gene TRBV19 combines with J gene TRBJ1-4; D not resolved. The germline gives CDR1 LNHDA, CDR2 SQIVND (reference sequence). V was pared by 2 bases and J by 4 bases, with 5 bases between. The CDR3 is made up of 13 amino acids. The CDR3 bases are TGTGCCAGTAGTATATCCAGTAATGAAAAACTGTTTTTT. As protein: CASSISSNEKLFF.

This rearrangement joins TRBV4-1 to TRBJ2-5, with 8 bases lining up with TRBD1. The CDR3 has 17 residues. Per the germline V gene, CDR1 is MGHRA and CDR2 is YSYEKL. Trimming at V came to 4 bases and at J to 3 bases, leaving 13 bases not matched to a gene. DNA for the CDR3: TGCGCCAGCAGCCGAGTATTGACAGGGGAACTAAAAGAGACCCAGTACTTC. Translating gives CASSRVLTGELKETQYF.

V gene TRBV10-3 combines with J gene TRBJ2-7, with TRBD2 matching 14 bases. CDR3 size: 15 residues. Trimming took 1 base from V and 5 from J; bases not matched to a gene: 1. Germline lookup yields CDR1 ENHRY and CDR2 SYGVKD. CDR3 bases: TGTGCCATCAGTGAGTGGACTAGCGGGAGGAACGAGCAGTACTTC. This gives the protein CAISEWTSGRNEQYF.

The CDR3 sequence: CASRGATGPNTEAFF. The CDR3 region has the DNA TGTGCCAGCAGAGGGGCGACAGGGCCGAACACTGAAGCTTTCTTT. The V gene is TRBV25-1, the J gene TRBJ1-1; 7 nucleotides align to TRBD1. CDR1 MGHDK and CDR2 SYGVNS come from the germline V gene. Losses at the gene ends were 6 bases for V and 1 base for J; bases not matched to a gene: 8. CDR3 length equals 15 residues.

The V gene is TRBV28, the J gene TRBJ2-3; possibly TRBD1 for D (5 bases). Trimming took off 3 bases at V and 4 bases at J, with 8 bases between the two ends. Germline CDR1 MDHEN, CDR2 SYDVKM. The CDR3 has 13 amino acids. The CDR3 DNA follows: TGTGCCAGCAGTTTTCAAGGGGCAGATACGCAGTATTTT. This sequence encodes CASSFQGADTQYF.

This chain connects TRBV6-1 to TRBJ2-7, with 10 bases lining up with TRBD2. Per germline, CDR1 MNHNS and CDR2 SASEGT. This CDR3 is built from 12 residues. The V and J ends lost 5 bases and 7 bases, in that order; junction bases with no gene match: 2. CDR3 sequence: CASSKTSGEQYF. CDR3 nucleotide sequence: TGTGCCAGCAGTAAGACTAGCGGGGAGCAGTACTTC.

V gene TRBV9 combines with J gene TRBJ2-7; D is perhaps TRBD2 (5 bases). The CDR3 extends over 13 amino acids. In germline, CDR1 is SGDLS, CDR2 YYNGEE. V was cut by 2 bases and J by 6 bases, with 12 bases left in between. The CDR3 spells CASSVGVAREQYF. In nucleotides, the CDR3 is TGTGCCAGCAGCGTTGGGGTAGCGCGCGAGCAGTACTTC.

The chain is built from TRBV15 and TRBJ1-1; the match to TRBD1 covers 7 bases. With 5 bases clipped from V and 4 bases from J, the junction kept 7 bases outside the gene matches. Germline V gene lookup returns CDR1 LNHNV and CDR2 YYDKDF (reference sequence). The length of the CDR3 is 14 residues. The CDR3 nucleotides read TGTGCCACCAGCGAAGACAGGGATAGCACTGAAGCTTTCTTT. It specifies CATSEDRDSTEAFF.

The CDR3 region is CASSRDRTHRNQPQHF. As DNA, the CDR3 is TGCGCCAGCAGCCGCGATAGGACACACCGCAATCAGCCCCAGCATTTT. V usage is TRBV4-1 and J usage is TRBJ1-5; a possible D gene is TRBD1 (5 bases). The CDR3 is 16 residues long. Trimming stripped 4 bases from V and 2 bases from J, with 15 bases between. Germline CDR1 is MGHRA and CDR2 is YSYEKL.

In DNA form, the CDR3 reads TGTGCCAGCAGTAACGGGGGGTATAGCAATCAGCCCCAGCATTTT. Residues: CASSNGGYSNQPQHF. The chain links TRBV6-6 to TRBJ1-5, with a weak D call TRBD1 (5 bases). The CDR3 spans 15 residues. Trimming pared 5 bases from V and 0 bases from J, leaving 11 bases between. Germline V gene data show CDR1 as MNHNY and CDR2 as SVGAGI (reference sequence).

The chain employs TRBV18 and TRBJ1-2, with TRBD1 identical over 12 bases. Germline CDR1 and CDR2: KGHSH and LQKENI. J was trimmed by 8 bases and V by 2 bases; bases with no gene match: 6. This CDR3 contains 15 residues. The CDR3 sequence: CASSPAGQGARGYTF. The CDR3 DNA reads as TGTGCCAGCTCACCAGCGGGACAGGGGGCTCGGGGCTACACCTTC. Full variable domain (remainder filled in from reference TRBV18 and TRBJ1-2): NAGVMQNPRHLVRRRGQEARLRCSPMKGHSHVYWYRQLPEEGLKFMVYLQKENIIDESGMPKERFSAEFPKEGPSILRIQQVVRGDSAAYFCASSPAGQGARGYTFGSGTRLTVV.

The chain recombines TRBV5-1 with TRBJ2-5, with a possible D match to TRBD1 (5 bases). This CDR3 contains 14 residues. In germline, CDR1 is SGHRS, CDR2 YFSETQ. Between the trimmed V and J ends, which lost 4 bases and 2 bases, there was a span of 12 bases. The CDR3 nucleotides read TGCGCCAGCAGCCCAGGGCTGCGTCAAGAGACCCAGTACTTC. Encoded protein: CASSPGLRQETQYF.

In its sample, this clone was seen once. This rearrangement joins TRBV11-2 to TRBJ1-1, with TRBD1 matching 7 bases. Germline loops: CDR1 SGHAT, CDR2 FQNNGV. The ends lost 5 bases at V and 0 bases at J; junction bases unmatched: 6. This CDR3 region has 15 residues. CDR3 amino acids: CASSPRTGLNTEAFF. CDR3 coding DNA: TGTGCCAGCAGCCCCCGGACAGGACTGAACACTGAAGCTTTCTTT.

V is TRBV25-1 and J is TRBJ1-4; unclear D gene. V dropped 6 bases and J dropped 6 bases, with 17 bases sitting between them. CDR3 size: 15 residues. Germline values: CDR1 MGHDK, CDR2 SYGVNS. In DNA, the CDR3 is TGTGCCAGCAGGGACGGGAAAAATCGGGATGAAAAACTGTTTTTT. This encodes CASRDGKNRDEKLFF.

This sequence joins TRBV6-5 and TRBJ2-7, with D possibly matching TRBD1 (6 bases). From germline, CDR1 is MNHEY and CDR2 SVGAGI. The length of the CDR3 is 15 residues. V was shortened by 4 bases and J by 2 bases, with 15 bases between the two germline ends. CDR3 in DNA: TGTGCCAGCAGTTCACCCGGGACACGGACCTACGAGCAGTACTTC. The encoded protein is CASSSPGTRTYEQYF.

The chain is built from TRBV11-2 and TRBJ2-2; D gene unclear. The CDR3 length is 15 residues. Trimming took 7 bases from V and 2 from J, leaving 14 bases between them. CDR1 is SGHAT, CDR2 FQNNGV, per germline. CDR3 nucleotide sequence: TGTGCCAGCAAGGATAGAGGTATCAACACCGGGGAGCTGTTTTTT. Its translation: CASKDRGINTGELFF.

The chain joins TRBV10-3 to TRBJ2-2; 9 bases match TRBD2. The V gene end was trimmed by 4 bases and the J gene end by 7 bases; junction bases not matched to a gene: 4. Germline-derived CDR1 and CDR2 are ENHRY and SYGVKD. This CDR3 is built from 14 residues. The CDR3 coding sequence is TGTGCCATCAGTGGCGGGGGGGCCGTCGGGGAGCTGTTTTTT. Translation gives CAISGGGAVGELFF.

The rearrangement joins TRBV7-9 to TRBJ1-2, with 7 bases that match TRBD1. Germline lookup yields CDR1 SEHNR and CDR2 FQNEAQ (reference sequence). The CDR3 covers 19 residues. The V and J ends lost 2 bases and 4 bases, in that order; junction bases with no gene match: 19. The CDR3 loop reads CASSLTITGAYRDSYGYTF. Here the CDR3 DNA reads TGTGCCAGCAGCTTAACAATTACAGGGGCTTATAGGGATTCCTATGGCTACACCTTC.

This clone appeared a few times. The chain combines TRBV5-4 with TRBJ2-1, with D possibly being TRBD1 (5 bases). Deletions cut 4 bases from V and 4 bases from J, with 9 bases between. CDR3 size: 13 residues. Germline-derived CDR1 and CDR2 are SGHNT and YYREEE (reference sequence). The CDR3 loop reads CASSPKGYNEQFF. CDR3 in DNA: TGTGCCAGCAGCCCCAAGGGGTACAATGAGCAGTTCTTC.

This chain connects TRBV11-1 to TRBJ2-3, with 10 nucleotides matching TRBD2. CDR1 and CDR2 from the germline V gene are SGHAT and FQDESV (reference sequence). The J segment lost 4 bases and the V segment lost 1 base, leaving 11 bases of the junction unmatched. This CDR3 contains 18 residues. In nucleotides, the CDR3 is TGTGCCAGCAGCTTAGGAGGTTCGGAGCGGGGGGGTTCAGATACGCAGTATTTT. Protein sequence: CASSLGGSERGGSDTQYF.

In DNA, the CDR3 is TGTGCCAGCAGTGACGGGGACTTTAATGAGCAGTTCTTC. It is translated as CASSDGDFNEQFF. The J gene is TRBJ2-1, the V gene TRBV6-4, with a tentative D call TRBD2 (6 bases). CDR1 and CDR2 from the germline V gene are MRHNA and SNTAGT. The CDR3 has 13 amino acids. Deletions cut 2 bases from V and 7 bases from J, with 9 bases between.

The chain uses TRBV11-2 and TRBJ1-6; D remains ambiguous. The CDR3 spans 17 residues. V shed 2 bases and J shed 7 bases, with 18 bases lying between them. Germline values: CDR1 SGHAT, CDR2 FQNNGV. The CDR3 sequence is CASSLFRPGLWNSPLHF. For the CDR3, the DNA is TGTGCCAGCAGCTTATTCCGGCCAGGCCTCTGGAATTCACCCCTCCACTTT.